The 24 T cell receptor beta chains below were found in one sample sequenced in a study of type 1 regulatory T cells (dated by TCRdb to about 2021). These reads were obtained on an Illumina MiSeq. TCRdb trimmed public reads at Q25 via fastp, called clones via MiXCR and kept in-frame beta chains. Each record represents a unique CDR3 protein, reported with the most common genes and DNA among its rows. The sample table lists 90,000 to 100,000 distinct CDR3 sequences, roughly a third of them with a count of one. Around 2.3% of the sample is held by the ten biggest clonotypes. The sample comprised CD4+ T cells, either the whole sample or a sorted fraction (not recorded which). The receptor set was obtained from a human donor in good health.

This clonotype was seen more than once but under ten times. The V and J genes are TRBV4-2 and TRBJ2-2; weak D call: TRBD2 (6 bases). Germline CDR1 LGHNA, CDR2 YNFKEQ. The V and J ends lost 2 bases and 6 bases respectively, with 10 bases between them. The CDR3 sequence is 14 residues long. The CDR3 sequence is CASSQSRGSGELFF. DNA for the CDR3: TGTGCCAGCAGCCAATCTCGGGGGTCCGGGGAGCTGTTTTTT.

The chain recombines TRBV20-1 with TRBJ2-5, with D possibly TRBD1 on 5 matching bases. CDR3 size: 13 residues. V was shortened by 3 bases and J by 5 bases, with 13 bases between the two germline ends. Germline assignment: CDR1 DFQATT and CDR2 SNEGSKA (reference sequence). The CDR3 loop is CSASARVDETQYF. CDR3 bases: TGCAGTGCTAGCGCCAGGGTGGACGAGACCCAGTACTTC.

This clonotype was found a few times. The genes are TRBV5-1 and TRBJ1-2, with D possibly matching TRBD1 (6 bases). This CDR3 has 16 amino acids. Germline-derived CDR1 and CDR2 are SGHRS and YFSETQ. V shed 2 bases and J shed 7 bases, with 21 bases lying between them. The CDR3 DNA sequence: TGCGCCAGCAGCTTCGGGGAGTTGGGGGGCGTAGGTGGCTACACCTTC. Translated: CASSFGELGGVGGYTF.

The V gene is TRBV5-8, the J gene TRBJ2-7; TRBD2 might be the D (6 bases). The length of the CDR3 is 16 residues. Germline V gives CDR1 SGHTS, CDR2 YDEGEE. Deletions cut 4 bases from V and 2 bases from J, with 19 bases between. CDR3 in DNA: TGTGCCAGCAGCCGCAGGAAGCGGGCCTCTACCTACGAGCAGTACTTC. Its protein is CASSRRKRASTYEQYF.

In its sample, this clonotype was seen a few times. V and J are TRBV20-1 and TRBJ2-3; D ambiguous. CDR1 is DFQATT and CDR2 is SNEGSKA in the germline V gene (reference sequence). The V gene lost 0 bases and the J gene lost 0 bases, with 13 bases spanning the gap. The CDR3 loop spans 16 amino acids. CDR3: CSARDLRLTSTDTQYF. CDR3 nucleotides: TGCAGTGCTAGAGATCTCAGGCTCACTAGCACAGATACGCAGTATTTT.

V is TRBV7-8 and J is TRBJ2-7; D may be TRBD1 (6 bases). CDR3 length: 13 residues. Germline V gives CDR1 SGHVS, CDR2 FQNEAQ. Trimming pared 6 bases from V and 1 base from J, leaving 10 bases between. This chain's CDR3 is CASSSDRSYEQYF. In DNA, the CDR3 is TGTGCCAGCAGTTCTGACAGGTCCTACGAGCAGTACTTC.

The rearrangement uses TRBV28 and TRBJ2-1; TRBD1 aligns across 9 bases. V lost 7 bases, J lost 7 bases, and 14 bases stayed unmatched. The CDR3 extends over 16 amino acids. CDR1 and CDR2 from the germline V gene are MDHEN and SYDVKM. As DNA, the CDR3 is TGTGCCAGCAAAACCAGGGACAGGGATCGGGTGAATGAGCAGTTCTTC. This encodes CASKTRDRDRVNEQFF.

The V call is TRBV7-8, the J call TRBJ2-1; 11 bases match TRBD2. Germline loops: CDR1 SGHVS, CDR2 FQNEAQ. The V and J ends lost 6 bases and 2 bases, in that order; junction bases with no gene match: 6. The CDR3 has 16 residues. CDR3 coding DNA: TGTGCCAGCAGGTCTGTAGCGGGAGGGACCTACAATGAGCAGTTCTTC. It encodes CASRSVAGGTYNEQFF.

This clonotype was detected only a few times. The chain joins TRBV6-7 to TRBJ2-7; tentative D call: TRBD1 (6 bases). TRBV6-7 is an ORF, with its function uncertain. The CDR3 length is 17 residues. The V gene lost 0 bases and the J gene lost 3 bases, with 18 bases spanning the gap. The CDR3 loop is CASSYSIQGSDFYEQYF. CDR3 sequence (DNA): TGTGCCAGCAGTTACTCAATCCAGGGGTCAGATTTCTACGAGCAGTACTTC.

This chain connects TRBV20-1 to TRBJ2-5; a possible D gene is TRBD2 (5 bases). Looked up from germline, CDR1 is DFQATT and CDR2 is SNEGSKA (reference sequence). V lost 2 bases to trimming and J lost 2 bases, with 21 bases between them. CDR3 length: 17 amino acids. The CDR3 loop is CSARLKGFTSQQETQYF. CDR3 nucleotides: TGCAGTGCTAGATTGAAGGGATTCACTAGTCAACAAGAGACCCAGTACTTC.

This clonotype was seen ten or more times. The CDR3 loop is CSARETSVNQETQYF. The CDR3 bases are TGCAGTGCTAGAGAGACTAGCGTAAACCAAGAGACCCAGTACTTC. The V call is TRBV20-1, the J call TRBJ2-5; 8 bases match TRBD2. Looked up from germline, CDR1 is DFQATT and CDR2 is SNEGSKA (reference sequence). The CDR3 sequence is 15 residues long. J lost 0 bases, V lost 0 bases, and 3 bases had no gene match.

This clonotype has just a few counts. The chain uses TRBV5-1 and TRBJ1-4, with no clear D. The V and J ends lost 3 bases and 7 bases respectively, with 16 bases between them. The CDR3 covers 15 residues. CDR1 is SGHRS and CDR2 is YFSETQ in the germline V gene. The DNA of the CDR3 is TGCGCCAGCAGCTCGGACGGCCCTCTGGGTGAAAAACTGTTTTTT. This gives the protein CASSSDGPLGEKLFF.

This sequence joins TRBV27 and TRBJ1-6, with 8 bases that match TRBD1. Per the germline V gene, CDR1 is MNHEY and CDR2 is SMNVEV (reference sequence). V gave up 1 base and J gave up 6 bases; unmatched junction bases: 2. The CDR3 runs to 15 residues. CDR3 sequence: CASSLFGQGNSPLHF. Here the CDR3 DNA reads TGTGCCAGCAGTTTATTCGGACAGGGTAATTCACCCCTCCACTTT.

Only a few counts were recorded for this clonotype. The V gene is TRBV27, the J gene TRBJ2-3; TRBD2 matches at 7 bases. Trimming took 5 bases from V and 2 from J; bases not matched to a gene: 7. Germline CDR1 and CDR2: MNHEY and SMNVEV (reference sequence). This CDR3 has 15 residues. The CDR3 spells CASSPKAGFTDTQYF. In nucleotides, the CDR3 is TGTGCCAGCAGTCCTAAAGCGGGATTCACAGATACGCAGTATTTT.

The chain employs TRBV30 and TRBJ2-3; no definite D call. The CDR3 length is 11 residues. Between the trimmed V and J ends, which lost 2 bases and 6 bases, there was a span of 6 bases. CDR1 and CDR2 (germline): GTSNPN, SVGIG (reference sequence). CDR3 sequence: CAWSLGDTQYF. The CDR3 DNA reads as TGTGCCTGGAGTTTAGGTGATACGCAGTATTTT.

This clonotype occurred a few times. This chain links TRBV7-8 with TRBJ1-5; maybe TRBD1 (5 bases). Trimming pared 3 bases from V and 2 bases from J, leaving 11 bases between. This CDR3 is 15 amino acids long. Looked up from germline, CDR1 is SGHVS and CDR2 is FQNEAQ. Here the CDR3 reads CASSFQGKGNQPQHF. The CDR3 DNA is TGTGCCAGCAGCTTCCAGGGAAAGGGCAATCAGCCCCAGCATTTT.

This clonotype was observed a few times. V and J are TRBV20-1 and TRBJ2-7; D unclear. Germline V CDR1 and CDR2: DFQATT, SNEGSKA (reference sequence). The length of the CDR3 is 13 residues. The ends were cut back, 4 bases at V and 4 bases at J, with 14 bases in the middle. The CDR3 region has the DNA TGCAGTGCTAACCGCGGCGCCTCGTACGAGCAGTACTTC. Translation gives CSANRGASYEQYF.

In its sample, this clonotype was seen a few times. This rearrangement joins TRBV7-2 to TRBJ1-6, with 10 nucleotides matching TRBD1. CDR3 size: 16 residues. V dropped 5 bases and J dropped 3; count of bases not matched to a gene: 4. The germline gives CDR1 SGHTA, CDR2 FQGNSA. Here the CDR3 reads CASSARDRGYNSPLHF. DNA of the CDR3: TGTGCCAGCAGCGCGAGGGACAGGGGCTATAATTCACCCCTCCACTTT.

The V and J genes are TRBV11-2 and TRBJ1-2, with 8 bases matching TRBD1. In germline, CDR1 is SGHAT, CDR2 FQNNGV. With 2 bases clipped from V and 7 bases from J, the junction kept 6 bases outside the gene matches. CDR3 length equals 14 residues. The CDR3 nucleotides read TGTGCCAGCAGCTTACAGGCAGGGGGCTCTGGCTACACCTTC. Residues: CASSLQAGGSGYTF.

The chain links TRBV20-1 to TRBJ1-1; the match to TRBD1 covers 9 bases. CDR3 length equals 15 residues. Trimming cost V 5 bases and J 2 bases; bases outside gene matches: 9. Per the germline V gene, CDR1 is DFQATT and CDR2 is SNEGSKA (reference sequence). The CDR3 nucleotides are TGCAGTGCTCCGGGACAGGGAGAGGGAAACACTGAAGCTTTCTTT. Its translation: CSAPGQGEGNTEAFF.

This clonotype was picked up a small number of times. The V call is TRBV15, the J call TRBJ1-3; D possibly corresponds to TRBD1 (6 bases). There are 15 residues in the CDR3. The germline V gene has CDR1 LNHNV and CDR2 YYDKDF (reference sequence). V lost 0 bases and J 2 bases, leaving 8 bases between the germline ends. CDR3 region: CATSRDTGTGNTIYF. CDR3 nucleotide sequence: TGTGCCACCAGCAGAGATACAGGGACTGGAAACACCATATATTTT.

The rearrangement links TRBV5-4 to TRBJ2-1, with TRBD2 matching 10 bases. The CDR3 totals 16 residues. V lost 4 bases, J lost 6 bases, and 10 bases stayed unmatched. The V gene's germline CDR1 is SGHNT and CDR2 YYREEE (reference sequence). The CDR3 region is CASSQTRLAGANEQFF. The DNA for the CDR3 is TGTGCCAGCAGCCAAACTCGGCTAGCGGGAGCCAATGAGCAGTTCTTC.

This clonotype has only a few counts. Relative to the germline gene, one junction end is altered; a read error may explain this. The chain couples TRBV6-2 or TRBV6-3 to TRBJ2-2; D gene uncertain. Germline CDR1 is MNHEY and CDR2 is SVGEGT. The CDR3 has 10 residues. The CDR3 spells CASSDSELFF. DNA of the CDR3: TGTGCCAGCAGTGACTCGGAGCTGTTTTTT.

This clonotype was found a few times. The chain joins TRBV6-2 or TRBV6-3 to TRBJ2-1; no reliable D call. The CDR3 sequence is 11 residues long. Per the germline V gene, CDR1 is MNHEY and CDR2 is SVGEGT. V was trimmed by 6 bases and J by 9 bases, leaving 9 bases between them. This CDR3 is CASSNGVEQFF. The CDR3 DNA reads as TGTGCCAGCAGCAACGGAGTTGAGCAGTTCTTC.